The T cell receptor beta chain under discussion was sequenced for a study of cytomegalovirus exposure and HLA in healthy donors. Study in general: The same platform used for the approximately 670 first-cohort repertoires was also used for the 100 to 150 validation repertoires, as a later analysis reported.

Trimming left V 0 bases short and J 10 bases short, with 10 bases between. This CDR3 comprises 13 residues. CDR1 is PRHDT and CDR2 is FYEKMQ in the germline V gene (reference sequence). Whole-study results and caveats: CMV antigen specificity of three CMV-associated chains was confirmed in vitro. Cytomegalovirus association was listed for 170 or so TCR beta chains.

Sequencing used immunoSEQ multiplex PCR; TCRdb keeps in-frame clones, though not all of them. The sample records about 150,000 clones, 75% to 90% being singletons. Comment on this clone: What it binds is unknown.

The sample taken for sequencing was PBMCs. The TCR was taken from a man between 18 and 35 years old in good health and CMV-seropositive. The chain employs TRBV13 and TRBJ2-1; D uncertain. The CDR3 DNA reads as TGTGCCAGCAGCTTAGGCCGGAGCCGGGAGCAGTTCTTC. Amino acids: CASSLGRSREQFF. Complete variable domain (other parts from reference TRBV13 and TRBJ2-1): AAGVIQSPRHLIKEKRETATLKCYPIPRHDTVYWYQQGPGQDPQFLISFYEKMQSDKGSIPDRFSAQQFSDYHSELNMSSLELGDSALYFCASSLGRSREQFFGPGTRLTVL.